This record looks at one T cell receptor (beta chain) sequence and its context. It has no known antigen specificity. No qualities accompany the bases; no much larger clone lies one base away. This entry comes from a study of patients and donors after allogeneic stem cell transplantation (dated by TCRdb to 2018 to 2020). The CDR3, cysteine through phenylalanine, is 18 amino acids long. Of the read, only the CDR3 DNA is kept; its 54 bases are in frame from base 1. Germline trimming: 5 bases from V, 7 bases from J; junction bases outside gene matches: 12. From the germline V gene, CDR1 is SGHAT and CDR2 is FQNNGV. Preparation of the library involved RT-PCR. Reads for this sample came from a NextSeq 550. In TCRdb, the public reads were trimmed at Q25 with fastp and aligned with MiXCR, with productive beta chains retained. Rows merge per CDR3 protein into single entries with the most common DNA and genes. The sample data list 200,000 to 250,000 distinct CDR3 sequences, and about 14% of these were observed just once. The ten largest make up around 10% of the sample.

The receptor comes from a human donor who was either an allogeneic HSCT recipient or a stem cell or donor lymphocyte infusion donor (not recorded which). It is not recorded whose cells these are; they may come from a transplant donor. The sequence links TRBV11-2 to TRBJ2-1; TRBD2 matches 15 bases in the middle. Sequenced input: blood, either unsorted or a sorted T cell fraction (not recorded which). CDR3 region: CASSDYWTSGRALNEQFF. The DNA sequence is as follows: TGTGCCAGCAGCGATTACTGGACTAGCGGGAGGGCCTTGAATGAGCAGTTCTTC.